This T cell receptor (beta chain) was found in a study of beta chain features in type 1 diabetes. This clone was observed a few times. The antigen remains unidentified. Study observations and caveats: For Type 1 diabetes patients, all four CD4+ subsets carried TCRB CDR3s that were moderately but significantly shorter. In the patient group, naive, central memory and Treg TCRB repertoires seemed more alike than in the healthy donor group. Type 1 diabetes patients had fewer VDJ junction insertions and more deletions.

V shed 2 bases and J shed 3 bases, with 4 bases lying between them. This CDR3 contains 12 residues. Germline V gene data show CDR1 as SGHTA and CDR2 as FQGNSA. As every portion of the isolated RNA was reverse transcribed, the sequencing read expressed TCRB transcripts. Generated by immunoSEQ multiplex PCR, the TCRdb table keeps only in-frame clones and is missing some. Of about 700,000 clones detected, about an eighth appear once; the ten largest clones hold less than 0.025%. Sequencing was carried out using naive CD4+ T cells from blood. The chain combines TRBV7-2 with TRBJ1-1; the D is unclear. The receptor was derived from a man between 18 and 29 years old with type 1 diabetes. The CDR3 is CASSLFYTEAFF. CDR3 DNA: TGTGCCAGCAGCTTATTTTACACTGAAGCTTTCTTT.